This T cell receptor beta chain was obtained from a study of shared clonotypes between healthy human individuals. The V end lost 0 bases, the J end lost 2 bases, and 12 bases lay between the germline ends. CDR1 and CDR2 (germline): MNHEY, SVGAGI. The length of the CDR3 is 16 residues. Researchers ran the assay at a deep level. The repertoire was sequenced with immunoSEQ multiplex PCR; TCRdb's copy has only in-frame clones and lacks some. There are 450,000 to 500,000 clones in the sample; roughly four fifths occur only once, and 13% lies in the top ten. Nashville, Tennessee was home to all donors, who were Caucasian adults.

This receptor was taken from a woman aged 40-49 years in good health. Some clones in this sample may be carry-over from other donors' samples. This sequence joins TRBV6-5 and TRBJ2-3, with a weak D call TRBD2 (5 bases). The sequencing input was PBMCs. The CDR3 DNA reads TGTGCCAGCAGTTACTCGAGATCGGGATTCACAGATACGCAGTATTTT. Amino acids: CASSYSRSGFTDTQYF.